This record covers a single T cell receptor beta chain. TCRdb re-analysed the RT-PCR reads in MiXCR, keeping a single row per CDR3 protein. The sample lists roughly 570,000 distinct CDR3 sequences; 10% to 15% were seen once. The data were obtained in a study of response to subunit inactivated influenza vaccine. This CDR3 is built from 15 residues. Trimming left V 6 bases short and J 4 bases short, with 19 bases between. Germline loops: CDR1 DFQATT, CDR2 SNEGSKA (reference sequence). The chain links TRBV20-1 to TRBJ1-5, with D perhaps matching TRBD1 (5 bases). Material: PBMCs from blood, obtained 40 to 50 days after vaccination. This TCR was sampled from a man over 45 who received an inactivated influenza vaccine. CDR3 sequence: CSAPQGRYFNQPQHF. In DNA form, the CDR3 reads TGCAGTGCCCCCCAGGGCAGATACTTTAATCAGCCCCAGCATTTT.